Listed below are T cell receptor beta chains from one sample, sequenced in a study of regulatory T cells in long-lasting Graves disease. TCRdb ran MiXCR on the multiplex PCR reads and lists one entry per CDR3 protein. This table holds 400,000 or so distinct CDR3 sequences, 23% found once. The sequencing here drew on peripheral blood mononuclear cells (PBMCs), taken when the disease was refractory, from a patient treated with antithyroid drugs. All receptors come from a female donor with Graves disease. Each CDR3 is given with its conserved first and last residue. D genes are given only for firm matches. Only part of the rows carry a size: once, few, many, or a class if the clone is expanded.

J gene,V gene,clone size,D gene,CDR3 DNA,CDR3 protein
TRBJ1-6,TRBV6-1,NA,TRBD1,TGTGCCAGCACCCGGACAGGGAGCTCCTATAATTCACCCCTCCACTTT,CASTRTGSSYNSPLHF
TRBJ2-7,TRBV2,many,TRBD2,TGTGCCAGCAGTGTTGGAGCGGGGAGATGGGGTAACGAGCAGTACTTC,CASSVGAGRWGNEQYF
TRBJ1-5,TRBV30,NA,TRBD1,TGTGCCTGGAGTGCGCCCGGGACAGGGGGGAATCAGCCCCAGCATTTT,CAWSAPGTGGNQPQHF
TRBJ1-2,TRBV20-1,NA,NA,TGCAGTGCTAGGTGGGGGGCGCAGAGCTATGGCTACACCTTC,CSARWGAQSYGYTF
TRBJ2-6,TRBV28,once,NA,TGTGCCAGCAGCCAACAGGGGGCCAACGTCCTGACTTTC,CASSQQGANVLTF
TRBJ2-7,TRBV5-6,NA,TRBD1,TGTGCCAGCAGTGACGGCAGGGGGCGTTCGATGGTGATTTACGAGCAGTACTTC,CASSDGRGRSMVIYEQYF
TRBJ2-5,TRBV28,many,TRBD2,TGTGCCAGCAGGGCCGCGCTAGCGGGAGTTCAAAGGCGGGAAGAGACCCAGTACTTC,CASRAALAGVQRREETQYF
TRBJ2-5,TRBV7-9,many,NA,TGTGCCAGCAGCCAACGTCGCATCCAAGAGACCCAGTACTTC,CASSQRRIQETQYF
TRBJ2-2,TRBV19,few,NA,TGTGCCAGTAGGGTCCAGCTAGACACCGGGGAGCTGTTTTTT,CASRVQLDTGELFF
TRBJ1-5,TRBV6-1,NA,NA,TGTGCCAGTTCTGATGACAGTTATCAGCCCCAGCATTTT,CASSDDSYQPQHF
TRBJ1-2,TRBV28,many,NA,TGTGCCAGCAGTCCTTATACCCTTGGCTACACCTTC,CASSPYTLGYTF
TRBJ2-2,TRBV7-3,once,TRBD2,TGTGCCAGCAGTCGGATTAGCGGGAGGGCCGGCACCGGGGAGCTGTTTTTT,CASSRISGRAGTGELFF
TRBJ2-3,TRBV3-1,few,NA,TGTGCCAGCAGCCACCGGGCGATTGAACTCACAGATACGCAGTATTTT,CASSHRAIELTDTQYF
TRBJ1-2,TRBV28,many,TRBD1,TGTGCCAGCAGTTTATTGGATTTACAGGGGGATGGCTACACCTTC,CASSLLDLQGDGYTF
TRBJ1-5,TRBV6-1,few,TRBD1,TGTGCCAGCAGTGAGGGGTTTACAGGGGGCACGAATCAGCCCCAGCATTTT,CASSEGFTGGTNQPQHF
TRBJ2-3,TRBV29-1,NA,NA,TGCAGCGTTGAGGGAGGACGTCCCCATATGGATACGCAGTATTTT,CSVEGGRPHMDTQYF
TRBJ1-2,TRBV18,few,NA,TGTGCCAGCTCCCCCGGTGGGGGGGCAAGTGGCTACACCTTC,CASSPGGGASGYTF
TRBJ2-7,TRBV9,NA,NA,TGTGCCAGCAGATGGGCGGGTCTCTATCCCCCTTACGAGCAGTACTTC,CASRWAGLYPPYEQYF
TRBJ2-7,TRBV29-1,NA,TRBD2,TGCAGCGTTCATGACAGGGTGCGGACTAGCGGGAGCGCCTACGAGCAGTACTTC,CSVHDRVRTSGSAYEQYF
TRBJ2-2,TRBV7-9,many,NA,TGTGCCAGCAGCCAGGGCGGCGGGGAGCTGTTTTTT,CASSQGGGELFF
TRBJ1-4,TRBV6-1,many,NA,TGTGCCAGCAACCGACTTCTAAATGAAAAACTGTTTTTT,CASNRLLNEKLFF
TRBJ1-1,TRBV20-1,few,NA,TGCAGTGCTACACGACAGGCATTGAACACTGAAGCTTTCTTT,CSATRQALNTEAFF
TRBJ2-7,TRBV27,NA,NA,TGTGCCAGCAGTTTATCTTTCGAAATGGAGCAGTACTTC,CASSLSFEMEQYF
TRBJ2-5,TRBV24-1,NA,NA,TGTGCCACCAGTGATTCTGCGATCGGTATGGAGACCCAGTACTTC,CATSDSAIGMETQYF
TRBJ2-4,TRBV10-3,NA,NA,TGTGCCATCAGTGAGCCCTCAGGGGTTGAAAACATTCAGTACTTC,CAISEPSGVENIQYF
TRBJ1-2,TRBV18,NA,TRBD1,TGTGCCAGCTCACTAAGGGGGACAGCCAACTATGGCTACACCTTC,CASSLRGTANYGYTF
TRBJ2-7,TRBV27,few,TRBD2,TGTGCCAGCAGTTTAGGGACTAGCGCCCACGAGCAGTACTTC,CASSLGTSAHEQYF
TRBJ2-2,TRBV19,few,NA,TGTGCCAGTAGTATTGGGGGGGCTAGCGGAGGCACCGGGGAGCTGTTTTTT,CASSIGGASGGTGELFF
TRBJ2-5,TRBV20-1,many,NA,TGCAGTGCTAGTTTGGTACGGGGTGAGGCCCAGTACTTC,CSASLVRGEAQYF
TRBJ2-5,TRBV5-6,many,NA,TGTGCCAGCAGCTTGGGAGTCAGCCCTCCGGAGACCCAGTACTTC,CASSLGVSPPETQYF
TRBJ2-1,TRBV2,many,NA,TGTGCCAGCAAGATTGGACTCCTCGGCCTTTATGAGCAGTTCTTC,CASKIGLLGLYEQFF
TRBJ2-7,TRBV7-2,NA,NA,TGTGCCAGCAGCCTAGCAAACAAAAGCCCCTACGAGCAGTGCTTC,CASSLANKSPYEQCF
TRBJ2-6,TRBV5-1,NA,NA,TGCGCCAGCAGCCCATGGGAGTTCTCTGGGGCCAACGTCCTGACTTTC,CASSPWEFSGANVLTF
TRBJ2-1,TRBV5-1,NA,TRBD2,TGCGCCAGCAGCTTGGTGTCTAGCGGGAGGGATGAGCAGTTCTTC,CASSLVSSGRDEQFF